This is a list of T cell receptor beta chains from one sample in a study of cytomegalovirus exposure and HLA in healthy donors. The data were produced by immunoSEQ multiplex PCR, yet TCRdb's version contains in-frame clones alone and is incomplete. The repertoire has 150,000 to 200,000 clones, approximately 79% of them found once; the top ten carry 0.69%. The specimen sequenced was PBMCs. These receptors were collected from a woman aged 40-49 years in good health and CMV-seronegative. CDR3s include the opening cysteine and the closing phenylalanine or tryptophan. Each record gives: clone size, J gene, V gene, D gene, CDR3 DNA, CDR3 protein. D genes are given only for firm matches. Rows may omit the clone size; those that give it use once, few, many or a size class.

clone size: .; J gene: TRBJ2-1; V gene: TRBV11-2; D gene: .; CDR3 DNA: TGTGCCAGCAGCTACGCACAGGTCTCGCAGTTCTTC; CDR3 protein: CASSYAQVSQFF
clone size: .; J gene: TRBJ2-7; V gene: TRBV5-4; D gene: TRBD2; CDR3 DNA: TGTGCCAGCAGCTTGAAACGGGAGGTTTCCTACGAGCAGTACTTC; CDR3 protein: CASSLKREVSYEQYF
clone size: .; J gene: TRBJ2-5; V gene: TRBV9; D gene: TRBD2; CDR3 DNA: TGTGCCAGCAGCGTAGGCGCTAGCGGGGGGCAAGAGACCCAGTACTTC; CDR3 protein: CASSVGASGGQETQYF
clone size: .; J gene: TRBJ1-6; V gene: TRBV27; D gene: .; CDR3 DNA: TGTGCCAGCAGTTTAACTCCGGGGAGCTACTTT; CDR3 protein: CASSLTPGSYF
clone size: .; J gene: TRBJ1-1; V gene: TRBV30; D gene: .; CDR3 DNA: TGTGCCTGGGAAGGACAGCTGAACACTGAAGCTTTCTTT; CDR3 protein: CAWEGQLNTEAFF
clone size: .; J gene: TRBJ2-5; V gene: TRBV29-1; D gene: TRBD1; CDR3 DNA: TGCAGCGTTGGACCTACAGGGGGTAGTTCCCAAGAGACCCAGTACTTC; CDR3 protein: CSVGPTGGSSQETQYF
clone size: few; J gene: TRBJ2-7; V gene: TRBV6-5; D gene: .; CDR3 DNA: TGTGCCAGCAGTGGCGGGACAGTCGTGGAGCAGTACTTC; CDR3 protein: CASSGGTVVEQYF
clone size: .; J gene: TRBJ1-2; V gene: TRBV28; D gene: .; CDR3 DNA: TGTGCCAGCAGTTTAGGACAGAGAAACTATGGCTACACCTTC; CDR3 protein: CASSLGQRNYGYTF
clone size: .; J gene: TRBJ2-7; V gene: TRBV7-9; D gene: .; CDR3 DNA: TGTGCCAGCAGCCCGGTTGAAGTCCTTTTGAATCGGCAGTACTTC; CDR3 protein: CASSPVEVLLNRQYF
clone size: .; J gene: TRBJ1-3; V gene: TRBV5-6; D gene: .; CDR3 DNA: TGTGCCAGCAGCTTGGAGGGGCTTTATGGAAACACCATATATTTT; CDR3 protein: CASSLEGLYGNTIYF
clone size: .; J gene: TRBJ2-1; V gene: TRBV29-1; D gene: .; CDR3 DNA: TGCAGCGTTTTCCGGACAGAATACAATGAGCAGTTCTTC; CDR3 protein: CSVFRTEYNEQFF
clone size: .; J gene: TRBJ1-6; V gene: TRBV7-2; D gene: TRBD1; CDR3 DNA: TGTGCCAGCAGCTTAGGGGGGACAGGAGGATCACCCCTCCACTTT; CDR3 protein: CASSLGGTGGSPLHF
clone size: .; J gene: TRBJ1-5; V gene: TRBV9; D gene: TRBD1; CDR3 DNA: TGTGCCAGCAGCGCCGGGACAGGGACCTTTAGCAATCAGCCCCAGCATTTT; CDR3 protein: CASSAGTGTFSNQPQHF
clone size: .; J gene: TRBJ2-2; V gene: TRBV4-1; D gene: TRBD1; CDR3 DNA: TGCGCCAGCAAGCCGGGGTTTCCAGGACAGGGGTCGGGGACCGGGGAGCTGTTTTTT; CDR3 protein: CASKPGFPGQGSGTGELFF
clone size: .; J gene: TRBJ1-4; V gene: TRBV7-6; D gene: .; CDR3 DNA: TGTGCCAGCAGCTCTTCTTTGGGGCCGGGTGAAAAACTGTTTTTT; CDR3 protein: CASSSSLGPGEKLFF
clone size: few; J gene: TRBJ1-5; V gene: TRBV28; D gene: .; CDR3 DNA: TGTGCCAGCAGACCCTATGCGAATCAGCCCCAGCATTTT; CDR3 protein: CASRPYANQPQHF
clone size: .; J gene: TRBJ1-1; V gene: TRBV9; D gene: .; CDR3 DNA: TGTGCCAGCAGCGTAACCAGGAACACTGAAGCTTTCTTT; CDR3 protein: CASSVTRNTEAFF
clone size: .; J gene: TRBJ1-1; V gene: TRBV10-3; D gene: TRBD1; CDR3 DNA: TGTGCCATCAGTGTGGGACAGGGGGTCACTGAAGCTTTCTTT; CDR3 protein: CAISVGQGVTEAFF
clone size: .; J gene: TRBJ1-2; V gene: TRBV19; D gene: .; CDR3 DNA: .; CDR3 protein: CASSVQLPMATPSSGTF
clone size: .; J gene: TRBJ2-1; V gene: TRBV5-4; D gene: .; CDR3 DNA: TGTGCCAGCAGCTTGGCCAGCAGGGATGAGCAGTTCTTC; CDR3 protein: CASSLASRDEQFF
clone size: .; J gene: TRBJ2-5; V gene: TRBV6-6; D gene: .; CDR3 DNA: TGTGCCAGCAGTTACTCAGGGGGACCCCAAGAGACCCAGTACTTC; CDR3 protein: CASSYSGGPQETQYF
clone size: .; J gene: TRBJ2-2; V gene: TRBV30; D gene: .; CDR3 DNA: TGTGCCCGGCGGGTGGGAGCTCACACCGGGGAGCTGTTTTTT; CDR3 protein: CARRVGAHTGELFF
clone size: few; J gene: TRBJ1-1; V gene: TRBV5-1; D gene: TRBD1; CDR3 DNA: TGCGCCAGCAGCCCAATCCGACAGGGGCCTGAAGCTTTCTTT; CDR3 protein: CASSPIRQGPEAFF
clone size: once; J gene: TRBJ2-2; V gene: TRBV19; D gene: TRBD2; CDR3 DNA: TGTGCCAGTAGTCGGGTAGCGGGGGGATTAGAGACCGGGGAGCTGTTTTTT; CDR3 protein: CASSRVAGGLETGELFF
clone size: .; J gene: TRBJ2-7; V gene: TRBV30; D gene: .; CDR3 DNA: TGTGCCTGGAGTGTCATAGGGGTCCCCTACGAGCAGTACTTC; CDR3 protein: CAWSVIGVPYEQYF
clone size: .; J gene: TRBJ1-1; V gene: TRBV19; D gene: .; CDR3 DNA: TGTGCCAGTGGAGCTAGGCAACACGGAGCTTTCTTT; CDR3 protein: CASGARQHGAFF
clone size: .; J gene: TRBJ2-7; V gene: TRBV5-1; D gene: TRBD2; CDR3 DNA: TGCGCCAGCCGAAGGACTAGCGGGACTTACGAGCAGTACTTC; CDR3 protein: CASRRTSGTYEQYF